This T cell receptor (beta chain) came from a study of blood T cell repertoires in COVID-19 (dated by TCRdb to 2020 to 2022). Regarding the research as a whole: Samples from collaborators originated in the United States, Italy and Spain and spanned both the acute and convalescent phases of COVID-19. Sample metadata almost always included a de-identified subject ID, COVID-19 status, age in years and sex. The repertoires were released in a freely available public database intended as a resource for research on the immune response to SARS-CoV-2. Where available, HLA class I and class II types were obtained from metadata supplied by the sample provider rather than from assay-based typing. The samples were drawn from two sources: the first 160 participants of the ongoing ImmuneRACE study, and some 1,300 subjects contributed by 6 global collaborators. The material from the prospective study consisted of cDNA or gDNA derived from T cells, B-cell-depleted T cells, or PBMCs. Deeply sampled blood TCRbeta repertoires from subjects exposed to, actively infected with, or recovered from COVID-19 were included in the dataset. General findings and caveats noted by the study authors: Clinical and demographic metadata were provided uncurated, with the amount varying by source and participant.

TCRbeta CDR3 regions were amplified from genomic DNA by means of the immunoSEQ Assay, a bias-controlled multiplex PCR. As for the original processing: Nucleated cell counts per sample were estimated from amplification of reference gene primers within the assay. To quantify the absolute abundance of each unique TCRbeta CDR3 rearrangement, sequence reads were collapsed and filtered. For each sample, productive Simpson clonality was calculated as the square root of Simpson's diversity index across productive rearrangements. The table comes from immuneACCESS by way of TCRdb, which keeps in-frame sequences with V and J called. Part of the clones is missing from these tables; in studies checked, under half for an unresolved V gene and the rest for unknown reasons. V and J calls plus clone size are reproduced from that table; the DNA served to infer D and trimming. In all, the sample holds 180,000 or so clones, and just over 85% of those were seen once. The leading ten clones occupy roughly 7.8% of the sample.

Collaborating institutions collected whole blood in K2EDTA tubes following their own protocols. For TCRbeta analysis, collaborators shipped samples as frozen whole blood, isolated PBMCs, or DNA extracted from either of those sample types. About this clone: Its binding antigen is unknown. The record has no base qualities; no much larger clone is one base away.

Sequenced input: peripheral blood. The TCR sequence derives from a man in his fifties or sixties with acute or convalescent COVID-19.

The nucleotides read TGTGCCAGCGGACTAACGGGACAGGCCGACGATTCACCCCTCCACTTT. The resulting protein is CASGLTGQADDSPLHF. The receptor chain draws on TRBV27 and TRBJ1-6, with 8 central nucleotides matching TRBD1. Its CDR3 holds 16 amino acids, cysteine through phenylalanine. Only the CDR3 region is kept as DNA, spanning 48 bases read in frame from base 1. Trimming leaves V shorter by 8 bases and J shorter by 8 bases, with the junction holding 14 bases beyond the gene matches. For CDR1 and CDR2, the germline V gene (reference sequence) lists MNHEY and SMNVEV.